This TCR beta chain was sequenced for a study of OX40 agonist ivuxolimab in advanced cancers. Across the whole study: Three partial responders included one hepatocellular carcinoma patient and two cutaneous melanoma patients. Study-level points and caveats: Antigen specificity was not determined for the expanded peripheral T cells.

This CDR3 has 17 residues. Germline CDR1 MGHRA, CDR2 YSYEKL. J was trimmed by 0 bases and V by 1 base; bases with no gene match: 6. This table comes from immunoSEQ multiplex PCR, and its TCRdb copy is limited to in-frame clones, with some not included. The table has 75,000 to 95,000 clones, roughly 87% seen once. About this clone itself: Antigen unknown.

The V call is TRBV4-1, the J call TRBJ1-3; 7 bases map to TRBD1. This TCR was sampled from an adult with an advanced solid tumor such as melanoma, head and neck, liver or kidney cancer. The sequences come from CD4+ or CD8+ T cells sorted from blood, collected in a trial of the OX40 agonist ivuxolimab. The CDR3 is CASSQVGQAPSGNTIYF. The DNA of the CDR3 is TGCGCCAGCAGCCAAGTAGGACAGGCCCCCTCTGGAAACACCATATATTTT.